This is a list of T cell receptor beta chains from one sample in a study of cytomegalovirus exposure and HLA in healthy donors. Using immunoSEQ multiplex PCR, the repertoire was profiled, and TCRdb retains in-frame clones only, with some absent. The profile shows tens of thousands of clones, roughly 70% of them singletons. Sequencing was performed on PBMCs. These receptors were collected from a woman aged 50 to 60 in good health and CMV-seropositive. CDR3s include the opening cysteine and the closing phenylalanine or tryptophan. The order of the fields is D gene, J gene, CDR3 length, clone size, V gene, CDR3 protein, CDR3 DNA. The D gene is left open where the match is weak. Clone size is shown for a subset of rows, as once, few, many or a class of expanded clone.

- TRBJ2-1 14 - TRBV7-2 CASSFERGYNEQFF TGTGCCAGCAGCTTCGAAAGGGGGTACAATGAGCAGTTCTTC
- TRBJ2-1 15 - TRBV7-2 CASSSEGGSMSEQFF TGTGCCAGCAGCTCGGAGGGCGGATCAATGAGTGAGCAGTTCTTC
TRBD1 TRBJ2-3 15 - TRBV10-1 CASSEQGAGSDTQYF TGCGCCAGCAGTGAGCAGGGGGCAGGGTCAGATACGCAGTATTTT
TRBD1 TRBJ2-7 13 - TRBV15 CATSRDRGLEQYF TGTGCCACCAGCAGGGACAGGGGGTTAGAGCAGTACTTC
- TRBJ1-2 11 - TRBV29-1 CSVGSLYGYTF TGCAGCGTTGGCTCCCTATATGGCTACACCTTC
- TRBJ1-5 14 - TRBV6-6 CASSPGGGGQPQHF TGTGCCAGCAGTCCGGGCGGGGGCGGTCAGCCCCAGCATTTT
TRBD1 TRBJ2-7 14 few TRBV25-1 CASRGTGGPYEQYF TGTGCCAGCAGAGGGACAGGGGGGCCCTACGAGCAGTACTTC
- TRBJ2-3 13 - TRBV6-1 CASCRQITDTQYF TGTGCCAGCTGCAGACAGATCACAGATACGCAGTATTTT
TRBD1 TRBJ2-7 14 - TRBV2 CASSHPGTGFEQYF TGTGCCAGCAGTCATCCCGGGACAGGGTTCGAGCAGTACTTC
TRBD2 TRBJ2-1 15 - TRBV13 CASSSRLAAYNEQFF TGTGCCAGCAGTTCCCGACTAGCGGCTTACAATGAGCAGTTCTTC
TRBD1 TRBJ1-4 16 - TRBV7-9 CSSSSSDRGANEKLFF TGTTCCAGCAGCTCTTCAGACAGGGGTGCTAATGAAAAACTGTTTTTT
TRBD1 TRBJ2-6 17 - TRBV4-1 CASSQGQGISGANVLTF TGCGCCAGCAGCCAAGGACAGGGAATCTCTGGGGCCAACGTCCTGACTTTC
TRBD2 TRBJ2-1 15 once TRBV2 CASSGGLAVGNEQFF TGTGCCAGCAGTGGGGGACTAGCGGTGGGCAATGAGCAGTTCTTC
TRBD2 TRBJ2-5 16 - TRBV27 CASSPRTSGRQETQYF TGTGCCAGCAGTCCTCGGACTAGCGGGAGGCAAGAGACCCAGTACTTC
TRBD1 TRBJ1-2 13 - TRBV29-1 CSVGVGTEYGYTF TGCAGCGTTGGGGTCGGGACAGAGTATGGCTACACCTTC
- TRBJ2-1 15 - TRBV9 CASSPQPTSGNEQFF TGTGCCAGCAGCCCTCAGCCCACTTCCGGGAATGAGCAGTTCTTC
TRBD1 TRBJ2-7 17 - TRBV5-4 CASSHWTGGIRSYEQYF TGTGCCAGCAGCCATTGGACAGGGGGCATCCGCTCCTACGAGCAGTACTTC
- TRBJ2-1 13 few TRBV19 CASSPYGGDEQFF TGTGCCAGTAGTCCCTATGGAGGGGATGAGCAGTTCTTC
TRBD2 TRBJ2-2 17 - TRBV7-9 CSSSSIRGGLAFGELFF TGTTCCAGCAGCTCAATCCGGGGGGGACTAGCGTTCGGGGAGCTGTTTTTT
- TRBJ2-7 12 - TRBV9 CASSVRDYEQYF TGTGCCAGCAGCGTTCGGGACTACGAGCAGTACTTC
- TRBJ2-3 14 many TRBV5-4 CASSPWTVTDTQYF TGTGCCAGCAGCCCCTGGACAGTAACAGATACGCAGTATTTT
- TRBJ2-3 16 - TRBV10-3 CAISAGHTTSTDTQYF TGTGCCATCAGTGCGGGACATACTACCAGCACAGATACGCAGTATTTT
- TRBJ2-7 11 - TRBV20-1 CSGEASYEQYF TGCAGTGGCGAGGCCTCCTACGAGCAGTACTTC
TRBD2 TRBJ2-5 18 - TRBV9 CASSVATSGTTNQETQYF TGTGCCAGCAGCGTAGCTACATCCGGGACTACTAACCAAGAGACCCAGTACTTC
- TRBJ1-5 13 few TRBV5-8 CASSWTLRQPQHF TGTGCCAGCAGCTGGACTTTACGACAGCCCCAGCATTTT
- TRBJ2-7 12 - TRBV29-1 CSVVGDTYEQYF TGCAGCGTTGTTGGGGACACCTACGAGCAGTACTTC
- TRBJ2-3 15 - TRBV14 CASSHRTDNTDTQYF TGTGCCAGCAGCCACCGGACAGACAACACAGATACGCAGTATTTT
- TRBJ2-7 13 - TRBV29-1 CSALDTGYYEQYF TGCAGCGCCCTGGACACAGGGTACTACGAGCAGTACTTC
- TRBJ1-4 15 - TRBV7-9 CASSLISSGGEKLFF TGTGCCAGCAGCTTAATTTCCTCGGGAGGAGAAAAACTGTTTTTT
- TRBJ2-1 15 - TRBV7-9 CASSLGAVSYNEQFF TGTGCCAGCAGCTTAGGGGCAGTCTCCTACAATGAGCAGTTCTTC
TRBD2 TRBJ2-5 17 - TRBV5-1 CASSSGQNSGGQETQYF TGCGCCAGCAGCTCCGGACAGAACAGCGGGGGACAAGAGACCCAGTACTTC
- TRBJ2-3 13 - TRBV5-6 CASSFSSTDTQYF TGTGCCAGCAGCTTCTCCAGCACAGATACGCAGTATTTT
TRBD2 TRBJ2-1 15 - TRBV2 CASSEGLAGPNEQFF TGTGCCAGCAGTGAGGGACTAGCGGGACCCAATGAGCAGTTCTTC
TRBD1 TRBJ2-7 15 - TRBV6-6 CASSTGQVPPYEQYF TGTGCCAGCAGTACTGGACAGGTACCTCCCTACGAGCAGTACTTC
TRBD1 TRBJ2-2 15 - TRBV7-9 CASSGTGVYTGELFF TGTGCCAGCAGCGGGACAGGAGTGTACACCGGGGAGCTGTTTTTT
TRBD1 TRBJ2-1 16 - TRBV7-9 CSSSLTGTGGPNEQFF TGTTCCAGCAGCTTAACCGGGACAGGGGGCCCCAATGAGCAGTTCTTC
TRBD2 TRBJ2-3 16 - TRBV5-1 CASSLILAAKADTQYF TGCGCCAGCAGCTTAATACTAGCGGCGAAGGCAGATACGCAGTATTTT
TRBD2 TRBJ2-5 15 few TRBV7-2 CASSRYGAGAETQYF TGTGCCAGCAGCCGCTATGGAGCGGGAGCAGAGACCCAGTACTTC
TRBD1 TRBJ1-2 13 once TRBV5-1 CASSNGTGYGYTF TGCGCCAGCAGCAACGGGACAGGCTATGGCTACACCTTC
- TRBJ2-7 15 - TRBV11-2 CASSLRPLTSGEQYF TGTGCCAGCAGCCTGCGCCCCCTTACATCGGGCGAGCAGTACTTC
- TRBJ1-2 14 - TRBV28 CASSSGRLNYGYTF TGTGCCAGCAGTTCGGGAAGGCTTAACTATGGCTACACCTTC
- TRBJ2-1 15 - TRBV2 CASRVSAGSYNEQFF TGTGCCAGCAGGGTATCAGCAGGGTCCTACAATGAGCAGTTCTTC
- TRBJ2-3 18 - TRBV5-8 CASTLGFGGRGGTDTQYF TGTGCCAGCACCCTGGGGTTTGGCGGAAGGGGTGGCACAGATACGCAGTATTTT
TRBD2 TRBJ2-4 18 - TRBV14 CASSQVTGLAGRKNIQYF TGTGCCAGCAGCCAAGTTACGGGACTAGCGGGTCGCAAAAACATTCAGTACTTC
TRBD2 TRBJ2-1 17 few TRBV6-1 CASSGQTAGVHLNEQFF TGTGCCAGCAGTGGACAAACAGCGGGGGTACATTTGAATGAGCAGTTCTTC
- TRBJ1-5 12 - TRBV27 CASSPFNQPQHF TGTGCCAGCAGTCCCTTCAATCAGCCCCAGCATTTT
TRBD1 TRBJ1-3 16 - TRBV7-3 CASSLGTGRSGNTIYF TGTGCCAGCAGCTTAGGGACAGGGCGCTCTGGAAACACCATATATTTT
- TRBJ1-6 14 - TRBV5-1 CASSTEGFNSPLHF TGCGCCAGCAGCACCGAGGGATTTAATTCACCCCTCCACTTT
TRBD1 TRBJ2-7 17 few TRBV10-3 CAISESTDRGFRNEQYF TGTGCCATCAGTGAGTCGACGGACAGGGGGTTTCGTAACGAGCAGTACTTC
- TRBJ1-3 12 - TRBV2 CASSAQGNTIYF TGTGCCAGCAGCGCCCAGGGAAACACCATATATTTT